This T cell receptor (beta chain) was captured in a study of blood T cell repertoires in COVID-19. Study overall: Whether acute or convalescent, the COVID-19 samples came from the United States, Italy and Spain.

As handled by the study authors: For nucleated cells, counts were estimated from reference gene primer amplification. Some clones are missing from TCRdb's copy, which holds only in-frame ones; the method was immunoSEQ multiplex PCR. V, J and clone size are taken as reported in that table, and D and trimming were inferred from the DNA itself. The sample has 140,000 or so clones, around 82% seen once. The sequenced material came from peripheral blood. This TCR was sampled from a man aged 60 to 69 with acute or convalescent COVID-19.

The CDR3 nucleotides are TGTGCCAGCAGCTTGGGTCTAGCGGAATACGAGCAGTACTTC. As protein: CASSLGLAEYEQYF. The V call is TRBV5-4, the J call TRBJ2-7; 7 nucleotides line up with TRBD2. V was pared by 0 bases and J by 4 bases, with 4 bases of the junction left unmatched. Germline lookup yields CDR1 SGHNT and CDR2 YYREEE (reference sequence). The CDR3 is made up of 14 amino acids.